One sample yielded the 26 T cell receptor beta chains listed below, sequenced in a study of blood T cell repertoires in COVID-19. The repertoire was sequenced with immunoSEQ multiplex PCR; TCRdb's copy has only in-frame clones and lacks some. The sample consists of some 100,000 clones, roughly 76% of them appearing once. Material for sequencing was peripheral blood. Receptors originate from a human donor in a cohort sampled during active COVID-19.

The CDR3 sequence: CASSQASGRDYNEQFF. Here the CDR3 DNA reads TGTGCCAGCAGCCAAGCTAGCGGGAGGGACTACAATGAGCAGTTCTTC. The chain joins TRBV3-1 (or the pseudogene TRBV3-2) to TRBJ2-1, with 12 bases matching TRBD2. V trimming: 1 base; J trimming: 3 bases; junction bases outside the gene matches: 1. The germline V gene has CDR1 LGHDT and CDR2 YNNKEL (reference sequence). The CDR3 consists of 16 residues.

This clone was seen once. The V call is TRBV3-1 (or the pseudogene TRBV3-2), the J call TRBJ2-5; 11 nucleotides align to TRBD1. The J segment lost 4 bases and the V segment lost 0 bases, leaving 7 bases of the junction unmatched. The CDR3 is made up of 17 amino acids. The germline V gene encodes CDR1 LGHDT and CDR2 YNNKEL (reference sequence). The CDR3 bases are TGTGCCAGCAGCCAAGACGGACAGGGGGCCGTATCAGAGACCCAGTACTTC. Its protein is CASSQDGQGAVSETQYF.

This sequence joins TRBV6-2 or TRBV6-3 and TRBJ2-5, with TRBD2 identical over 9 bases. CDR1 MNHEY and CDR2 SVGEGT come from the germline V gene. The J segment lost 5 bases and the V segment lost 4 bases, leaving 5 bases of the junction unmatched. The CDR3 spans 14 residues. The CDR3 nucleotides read TGTGCCAGCAGTTCCGGGACTAGCACGGAGACCCAGTACTTC. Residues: CASSSGTSTETQYF.

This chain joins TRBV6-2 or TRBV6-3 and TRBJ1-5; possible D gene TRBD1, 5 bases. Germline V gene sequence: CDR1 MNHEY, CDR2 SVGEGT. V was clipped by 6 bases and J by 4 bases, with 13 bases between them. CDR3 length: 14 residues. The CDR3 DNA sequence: TGTGCCAGCAGCCCGACAGTTTTTAATCAGCCCCAGCATTTT. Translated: CASSPTVFNQPQHF.

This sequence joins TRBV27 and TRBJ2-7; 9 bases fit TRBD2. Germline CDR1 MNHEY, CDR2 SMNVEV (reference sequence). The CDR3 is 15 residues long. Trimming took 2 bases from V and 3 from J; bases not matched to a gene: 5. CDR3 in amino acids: CASSLGGRALYEQYF. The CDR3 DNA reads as TGTGCCAGCAGTTTAGGCGGGAGGGCCCTCTACGAGCAGTACTTC.

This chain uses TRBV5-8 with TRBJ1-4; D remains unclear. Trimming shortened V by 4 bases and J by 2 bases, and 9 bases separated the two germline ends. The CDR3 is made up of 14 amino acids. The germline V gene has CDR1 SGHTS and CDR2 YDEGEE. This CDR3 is CASSPGWTNEKLFF. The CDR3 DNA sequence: TGTGCCAGCAGCCCGGGGTGGACTAATGAAAAACTGTTTTTT.

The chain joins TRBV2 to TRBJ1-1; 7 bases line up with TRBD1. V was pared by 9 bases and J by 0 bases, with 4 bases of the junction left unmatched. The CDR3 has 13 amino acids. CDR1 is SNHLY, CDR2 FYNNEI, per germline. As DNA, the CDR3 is TGTGCCAGGTCGGACAGGTTGAACACTGAAGCTTTCTTT. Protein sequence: CARSDRLNTEAFF.

The CDR3 DNA is TGTGCCACCAGTGACTACGGGACTAACTCCTACAATGAGCAGTTCTTC. Its translation: CATSDYGTNSYNEQFF. The chain combines TRBV24-1 with TRBJ2-1; 7 bases agree with TRBD2. Germline V gives CDR1 KGHDR, CDR2 SFDVKD. With V trimmed by 4 bases and J by 0 bases, 5 bases remained unmatched. The CDR3 runs 16 residues.

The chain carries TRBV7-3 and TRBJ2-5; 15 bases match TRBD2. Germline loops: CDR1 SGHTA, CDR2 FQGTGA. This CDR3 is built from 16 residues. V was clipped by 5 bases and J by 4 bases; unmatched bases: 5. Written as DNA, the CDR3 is TGTGCCAGCAGCAGAGGACTAGCGGGGGGGTCAGAGACCCAGTACTTC. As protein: CASSRGLAGGSETQYF.

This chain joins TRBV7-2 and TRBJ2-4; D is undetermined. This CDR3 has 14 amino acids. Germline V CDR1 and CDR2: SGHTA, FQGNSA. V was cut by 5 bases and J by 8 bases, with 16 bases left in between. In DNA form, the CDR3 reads TGTGCCAGCAGCCTTGGTTCTAGGAAAGACATTCAGTACTTC. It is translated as CASSLGSRKDIQYF. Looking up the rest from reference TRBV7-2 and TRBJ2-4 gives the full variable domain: GAGVSQSPSNKVTEKGKDVELRCDPISGHTALYWYRQSLGQGLEFLIYFQGNSAPDKSGLPSDRFSAERTGGSVSTLTIQRTQQEDSAVYLCASSLGSRKDIQYFGAGTRLSVL.

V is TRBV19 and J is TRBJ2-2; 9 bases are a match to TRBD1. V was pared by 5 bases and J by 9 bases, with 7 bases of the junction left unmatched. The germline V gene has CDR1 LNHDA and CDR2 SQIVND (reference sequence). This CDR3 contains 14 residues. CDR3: CASSAQGARRELFF. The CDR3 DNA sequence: TGTGCCAGTAGTGCACAGGGGGCCCGGAGGGAGCTGTTTTTT.

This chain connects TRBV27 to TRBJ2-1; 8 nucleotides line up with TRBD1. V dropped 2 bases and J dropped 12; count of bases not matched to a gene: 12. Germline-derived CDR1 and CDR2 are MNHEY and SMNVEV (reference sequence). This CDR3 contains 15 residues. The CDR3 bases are TGTGCCAGCAGTTTACCTAACGGACAGGGATGGGGGCAGTTCTTC. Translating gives CASSLPNGQGWGQFF.

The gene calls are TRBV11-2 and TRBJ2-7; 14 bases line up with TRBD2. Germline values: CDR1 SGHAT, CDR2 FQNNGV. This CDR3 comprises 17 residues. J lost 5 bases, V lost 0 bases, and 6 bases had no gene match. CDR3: CASSLESGLAGGNEQYF. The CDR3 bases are TGTGCCAGCAGCTTAGAGAGTGGACTAGCGGGAGGAAACGAGCAGTACTTC.

The CDR3 sequence: CATSDPGQGTNGYTF. The CDR3 nucleotides read TGTGCCACCAGTGATCCCGGACAGGGGACGAATGGCTACACCTTC. The rearrangement links TRBV24-1 to TRBJ1-2; TRBD1 agrees at 9 bases. V shed 3 bases and J 6 bases; nucleotides not matched to a gene: 7. The CDR3 is made up of 15 amino acids. Per the germline V gene, CDR1 is KGHDR and CDR2 is SFDVKD.

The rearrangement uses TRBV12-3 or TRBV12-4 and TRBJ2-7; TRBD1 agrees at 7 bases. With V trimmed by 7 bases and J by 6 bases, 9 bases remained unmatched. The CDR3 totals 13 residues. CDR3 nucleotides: TGTGCCAGCAATGTCGACAGGGCGGGCGAGCAGTACTTC. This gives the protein CASNVDRAGEQYF.

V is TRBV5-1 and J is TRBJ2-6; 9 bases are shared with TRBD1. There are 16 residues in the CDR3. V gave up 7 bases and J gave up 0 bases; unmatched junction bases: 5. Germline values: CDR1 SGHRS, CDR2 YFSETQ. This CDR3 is CASAGTGISGANVLTF. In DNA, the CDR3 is TGCGCCAGCGCCGGGACAGGGATCTCTGGGGCCAACGTCCTGACTTTC.

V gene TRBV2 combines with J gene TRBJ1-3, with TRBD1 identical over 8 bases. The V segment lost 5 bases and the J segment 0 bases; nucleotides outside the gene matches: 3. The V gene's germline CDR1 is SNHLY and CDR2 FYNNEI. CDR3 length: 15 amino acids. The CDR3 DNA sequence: TGTGCCAGCAGTACAGGACAGGGCTCTGGAAACACCATATATTTT. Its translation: CASSTGQGSGNTIYF.

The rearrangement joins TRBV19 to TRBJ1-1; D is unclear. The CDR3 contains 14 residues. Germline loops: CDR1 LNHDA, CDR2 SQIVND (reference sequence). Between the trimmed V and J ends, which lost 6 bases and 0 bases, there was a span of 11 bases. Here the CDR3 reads CASRVRGLNTEAFF. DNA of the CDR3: TGTGCCAGTAGGGTACGGGGTTTGAACACTGAAGCTTTCTTT.

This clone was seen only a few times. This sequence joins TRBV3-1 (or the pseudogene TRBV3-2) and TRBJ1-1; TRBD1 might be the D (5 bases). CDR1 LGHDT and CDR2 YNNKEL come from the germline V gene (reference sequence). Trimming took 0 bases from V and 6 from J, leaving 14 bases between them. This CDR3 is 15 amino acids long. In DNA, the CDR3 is TGTGCCAGCAGCCAAGATCTAAACAGGCCCTCTGAAGCTTTCTTT. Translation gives CASSQDLNRPSEAFF.

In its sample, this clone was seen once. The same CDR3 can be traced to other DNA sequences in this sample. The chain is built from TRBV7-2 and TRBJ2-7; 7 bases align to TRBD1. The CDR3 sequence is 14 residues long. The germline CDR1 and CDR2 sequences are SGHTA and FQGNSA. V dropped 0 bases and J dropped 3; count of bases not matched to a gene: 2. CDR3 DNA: TGTGCCAGCAGCTTAGCCGGACAGGACTACGAGCAGTACTTC. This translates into CASSLAGQDYEQYF. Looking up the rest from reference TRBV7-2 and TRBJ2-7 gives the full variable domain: GAGVSQSPSNKVTEKGKDVELRCDPISGHTALYWYRQSLGQGLEFLIYFQGNSAPDKSGLPSDRFSAERTGGSVSTLTIQRTQQEDSAVYLCASSLAGQDYEQYFGPGTRLTVT.

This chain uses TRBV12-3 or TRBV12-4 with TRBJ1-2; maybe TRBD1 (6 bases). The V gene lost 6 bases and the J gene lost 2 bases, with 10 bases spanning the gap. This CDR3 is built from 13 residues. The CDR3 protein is CASRTTGNYGYTF. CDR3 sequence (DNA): TGTGCCAGCAGGACGACAGGCAACTATGGCTACACCTTC.

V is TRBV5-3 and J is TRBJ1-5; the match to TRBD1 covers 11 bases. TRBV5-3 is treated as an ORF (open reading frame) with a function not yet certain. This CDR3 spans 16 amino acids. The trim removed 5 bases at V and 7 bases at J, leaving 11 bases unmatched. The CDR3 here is CARREPDRGPWQPQHF. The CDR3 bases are TGTGCCAGAAGAGAACCGGACAGGGGGCCTTGGCAGCCCCAGCATTTT.

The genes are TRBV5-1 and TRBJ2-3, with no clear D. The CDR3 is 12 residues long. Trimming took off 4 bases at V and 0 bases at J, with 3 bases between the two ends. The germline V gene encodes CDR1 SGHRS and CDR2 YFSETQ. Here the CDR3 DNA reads TGCGCCAGCAGCCTCAGCACAGATACGCAGTATTTT. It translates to CASSLSTDTQYF.

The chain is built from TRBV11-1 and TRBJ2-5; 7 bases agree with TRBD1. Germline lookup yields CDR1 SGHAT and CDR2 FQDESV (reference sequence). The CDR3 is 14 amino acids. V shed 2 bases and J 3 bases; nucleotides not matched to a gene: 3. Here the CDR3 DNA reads TGTGCCAGCAGCTTACTGGGACAGAAAGAGACCCAGTACTTC. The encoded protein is CASSLLGQKETQYF.

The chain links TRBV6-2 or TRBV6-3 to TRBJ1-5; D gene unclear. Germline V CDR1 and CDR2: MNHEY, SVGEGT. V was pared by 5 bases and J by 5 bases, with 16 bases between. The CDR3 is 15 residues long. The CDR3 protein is CASSTPTYPHQPQHF. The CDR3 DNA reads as TGTGCCAGCAGTACCCCAACCTATCCGCATCAGCCCCAGCATTTT.

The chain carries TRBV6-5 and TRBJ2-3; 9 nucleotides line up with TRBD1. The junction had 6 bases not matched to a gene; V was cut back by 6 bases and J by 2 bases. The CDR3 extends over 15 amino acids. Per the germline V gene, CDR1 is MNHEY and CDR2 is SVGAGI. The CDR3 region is CASRDRGSYTDTQYF. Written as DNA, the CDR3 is TGTGCCAGCAGGGACAGGGGTAGCTACACAGATACGCAGTATTTT.